This is a list of T cell receptor beta chains from one sample in a study of shared clonotypes between healthy human individuals. Sequencing used immunoSEQ multiplex PCR; TCRdb keeps in-frame clones, though not all of them. The sample holds approximately 980,000 clones, approximately 80% seen once. Sequencing was performed on memory CD4+ T cells sorted from blood. These receptors were taken from a young man in good health. The CDR3 runs from the conserved cysteine through the conserved F or W. The D gene is left open where the match is weak. Size is stated for part of the rows, as once, few or many counts, or as a class when the clone is expanded.

clone_size j_call d_call v_call cdr3_aa cdr3_nt
- TRBJ2-7 - TRBV2 CASSKTQTSSYEQYF TGTGCCAGCAGTAAGACACAAACCTCCTCCTACGAGCAGTACTTC
- TRBJ2-2 - TRBV5-1 CASSLAPPRATNTGELFF TGCGCCAGCAGCTTGGCCCCCCCAAGGGCAACCAACACCGGGGAGCTGTTTTTT
- TRBJ2-5 TRBD2 TRBV5-6 CASSLGLGLAVQETQYF TGTGCCAGCAGCTTGGGTTTAGGACTAGCGGTCCAAGAGACCCAGTACTTC
- TRBJ2-5 TRBD1 TRBV6-5 CASSVPGQGEETQYF TGTGCCAGCAGTGTCCCGGGACAGGGGGAAGAGACCCAGTACTTC
- TRBJ2-7 TRBD1 TRBV7-9 CASSLEGTGAYEQYF TGTGCCAGCAGCTTAGAAGGGACAGGCGCCTACGAGCAGTACTTC
- TRBJ1-6 - TRBV6-6 CASSRGGSSYNSPLHF TGTGCCAGCAGCCGAGGGGGGAGCTCCTATAATTCACCCCTCCACTTT
- TRBJ2-3 - TRBV2 CASSFKTSLEGTQYF TGTGCCAGCAGTTTTAAGACTAGTCTGGAGGGAACGCAGTATTTT
few TRBJ2-7 - TRBV2 CASSPTIQGGYEQYF TGTGCCAGCAGCCCCACCATACAGGGGGGGTACGAGCAGTACTTC
- TRBJ2-5 - TRBV9 CASSVSSQETQYF TGTGCCAGCAGCGTGAGCTCCCAGGAGACCCAGTACTTC
- TRBJ2-4 TRBD1 TRBV11-2 CASSFGTGGIQYF TGTGCCAGCAGCTTCGGGACAGGCGGCATTCAGTACTTC
few TRBJ2-5 TRBD2 TRBV11-2 CASSLVPSGETQYF TGTGCCAGCAGCTTAGTTCCTAGCGGAGAGACCCAGTACTTC
- TRBJ2-7 TRBD2 TRBV5-5 CASSLASGGYEQYF TGTGCCAGCAGCCTAGCTAGCGGAGGTTACGAGCAGTACTTC
- TRBJ1-1 - TRBV7-9 CASSLPGVPEAFF TGTGCCAGCAGCTTACCCGGGGTCCCTGAAGCTTTCTTT
- TRBJ2-4 - TRBV28 CASSLGVAKNIQYF TGTGCCAGCTCCCTCGGAGTAGCCAAAAACATTCAGTACTTC
few TRBJ1-1 - TRBV27 CASRVDGNTEAFF TGTGCCAGCAGGGTCGACGGGAACACTGAAGCTTTCTTT
few TRBJ2-7 TRBD2 TRBV7-9 CASSIGTNPVYEQYF TGTGCCAGCAGCATCGGGACTAACCCCGTCTACGAGCAGTACTTC
once TRBJ1-2 - TRBV9 CASSVEVNYGYTF TGTGCCAGCAGCGTAGAAGTAAACTATGGCTACACCTTC
- TRBJ2-7 TRBD1 TRBV11-2 CASSPNPGQGYEQYF TGTGCCAGCAGCCCAAACCCGGGACAGGGATACGAGCAGTACTTC
- TRBJ1-2 TRBD1 TRBV28 CASSLRRRQGAGGYTF TGTGCCAGCAGTCTTCGTCGGCGGCAGGGGGCTGGCGGCTACACCTTC
- TRBJ2-7 - TRBV10-1 CASSEGGSYEQYF TGCGCCAGCAGTGAAGGGGGTTCCTACGAGCAGTACTTC
- TRBJ1-2 TRBD1 TRBV10-3 CAISESRTGDYGYTF TGTGCCATCAGTGAGTCGAGGACAGGGGACTATGGCTACACCTTC
once TRBJ2-5 TRBD1 TRBV28 CASSLGQQETQYF TGTGCCAGCAGTTTGGGACAGCAAGAGACCCAGTACTTC
- TRBJ2-3 - TRBV7-3 CASSRFSGAAADTQYF TGTGCCAGCAGTAGGTTTTCGGGGGCGGCCGCAGATACGCAGTATTTT
- TRBJ1-2 - TRBV28 CASSPGSANYGYTF TGTGCCAGCAGTCCCGGTTCTGCTAACTATGGCTACACCTTC
- TRBJ2-2 - TRBV5-4 CASSPHGGDTGELFF TGTGCCAGCAGCCCCCACGGGGGCGACACCGGGGAGCTGTTTTTT
many TRBJ1-2 - TRBV15 CATSRESYGYTF TGTGCCACCAGCAGAGAGAGTTATGGCTACACCTTC
- TRBJ2-1 - TRBV9 CASSVDGDNYNEQFF TGTGCCAGCAGCGTAGATGGGGACAACTACAATGAGCAGTTCTTC
- TRBJ2-7 - TRBV21-1 CASSKASGEQYF TGTGCCAGCAGCAAAGCGTCAGGGGAGCAGTACTTC
- TRBJ1-1 - TRBV5-1 CASSLDGQGITEAFF TGCGCCAGCAGCTTGGATGGGCAGGGGATAACTGAAGCTTTCTTT
- TRBJ1-6 TRBD1 TRBV5-5 CASSLEDRVNSPLHF TGTGCCAGCAGCTTGGAGGACAGGGTTAATTCACCCCTCCACTTT
- TRBJ2-7 - TRBV20-1 CSASRGEQYF TGCAGTGCTTCCCGGGGGGAGCAGTACTTC
- TRBJ2-5 - TRBV2 CASSEGGTQYF TGTGCCAGCAGTGAGGGGGGGACCCAGTACTTC
- TRBJ2-2 TRBD2 TRBV11-2 CASSFLAVNTGELFF TGTGCCAGCAGCTTTCTAGCGGTGAACACCGGGGAGCTGTTTTTT
- TRBJ1-3 - TRBV15 CATSSSIQGGFGGNTIYF TGTGCCACCAGCAGCTCGATACAGGGAGGGTTTGGTGGAAACACCATATATTTT
- TRBJ2-3 - TRBV4-3 CASSQAGSSTDTQYF TGCGCCAGCAGCCAAGCGGGGTCTAGCACAGATACGCAGTATTTT
- TRBJ1-1 - TRBV19 CASSFGQKYEAFF TGTGCCAGTAGTTTCGGACAGAAGTATGAAGCTTTCTTT
- TRBJ2-7 - TRBV5-1 CASSLAGQRVLEQYF TGCGCCAGCAGCTTGGCCGGACAGCGTGTCCTCGAGCAGTACTTC
- TRBJ2-5 TRBD2 TRBV7-2 CASSGGGGLKETQYF TGTGCCAGCTCGGGAGGGGGAGGGCTCAAAGAGACCCAGTACTTC
- TRBJ1-5 - TRBV11-1 CASSQDSSNQPQHF TGTGCCAGCAGCCAGGACAGTAGCAATCAGCCCCAGCATTTT
few TRBJ2-5 TRBD1 TRBV2 CASSVNRGAGETQYF TGTGCCAGCAGTGTAAACAGGGGCGCAGGAGAGACCCAGTACTTC
- TRBJ1-2 - TRBV29-1 CSVADSYSGYTF TGCAGCGTCGCGGACAGCTATAGTGGCTACACCTTC
few TRBJ2-5 - TRBV27 CASSLSETQYF TGTGCCAGCAGTTTATCGGAGACCCAGTACTTC
- TRBJ2-5 - TRBV27 CAGRGTEYGQYF TGTGCCGGACGAGGGACGGAGTATGGCCAGTACTTC
- TRBJ2-6 TRBD1 TRBV6-1 CASSESRDRLVSGANVLTF TGTGCCAGCAGTGAATCTAGGGACAGACTTGTCTCTGGGGCCAACGTCCTGACTTTC
- TRBJ2-7 - TRBV9 CASSVDGSSYEQYF TGTGCCAGCAGCGTGGACGGCTCCTCCTACGAGCAGTACTTC
- TRBJ2-5 TRBD2 TRBV2 CASSAGEEETQYF TGTGCCAGCTCCGCGGGAGAAGAGGAGACCCAGTACTTC
- TRBJ1-5 - TRBV19 CASRTAGGSNQPQHF TGTGCCAGTAGAACCGCTGGGGGTTCCAATCAGCCCCAGCATTTT
- TRBJ2-7 TRBD2 TRBV9 CASSPRAGPSSYEQYF TGTGCCAGCAGCCCCAGAGCGGGGCCGAGCTCCTACGAGCAGTACTTC
- TRBJ1-4 - TRBV14 CASSQGGLWKKLFF TGTGCCAGCAGCCAAGGGGGGTTGTGGAAAAAACTGTTTTTT
- TRBJ2-1 TRBD2 TRBV14 CASRRGGLSYNEQFF TGTGCCAGCAGGCGCGGGGGGCTCTCCTACAATGAGCAGTTCTTC
- TRBJ2-2 - TRBV5-1 CASSILASTGELFF TGCGCCAGCAGTATATTAGCGTCTACCGGGGAGCTGTTTTTT
- TRBJ2-7 TRBD1 TRBV23-1 CASRTGTGCHEQYF TGCGCCAGCCGGACCGGGACAGGGTGCCACGAGCAGTACTTC
- TRBJ1-1 - TRBV28 CASSFRNTEAFF TGTGCCAGCAGTTTTCGTAACACTGAAGCTTTCTTT
- TRBJ2-2 - TRBV2 CASTLGTGLNTGELFF TGTGCCAGCACCTTGGGGACGGGTTTGAACACCGGGGAGCTGTTTTTT